A single sample is the source of the 5 T cell receptor beta chains below, sequenced in a study of OX40 agonist ivuxolimab in advanced cancers. Sequencing used immunoSEQ multiplex PCR; TCRdb keeps in-frame clones, though not all of them. The sample holds approximately 77,000 clones, 92% seen once. The sequencing here drew on CD4+ or CD8+ T cells sorted from blood, taken in a trial of the OX40 agonist ivuxolimab. The receptors come from an adult with an advanced solid tumor such as melanoma, head and neck, liver or kidney cancer.

The chain is built from TRBV7-2 and TRBJ2-3; maybe TRBD2 (6 bases). Germline assignment: CDR1 SGHTA and CDR2 FQGNSA. The ends were cut back, 1 base at V and 0 bases at J, with 8 bases in the middle. The CDR3 totals 15 residues. CDR3 sequence: CASSLGSGSTDTQYF. The DNA for the CDR3 is TGTGCCAGCAGCTTAGGCAGCGGGAGCACAGATACGCAGTATTTT.

This sequence joins TRBV25-1 and TRBJ1-1; D is possibly TRBD1 (5 bases). The CDR3 loop spans 13 amino acids. Germline V CDR1 and CDR2: MGHDK, SYGVNS. Trimming shortened V by 2 bases and J by 4 bases, and 8 bases separated the two germline ends. CDR3 nucleotide sequence: TGTGCCAGCAGTGAACTGGGACTCACTGAAGCTTTCTTT. It translates to CASSELGLTEAFF. The full variable domain, rest sourced from reference TRBV25-1 and TRBJ1-1, is EADIYQTPRYLVIGTGKKITLECSQTMGHDKMYWYQQDPGMELHLIHYSYGVNSTEKGDLSSESTVSRIRTEHFPLTLESARPSHTSQYLCASSELGLTEAFFGQGTRLTVV.

V gene TRBV19 combines with J gene TRBJ1-5; D is possibly TRBD1 (5 bases). V dropped 2 bases and J dropped 3 bases, with 14 bases sitting between them. Germline V gene sequence: CDR1 LNHDA, CDR2 SQIVND (reference sequence). This CDR3 has 16 residues. The CDR3 DNA follows: TGTGCCAGTAGTATAACGAGTGGGGGAGCCAATCAGCCCCAGCATTTT. Amino acids: CASSITSGGANQPQHF.

The rearrangement uses TRBV30 and TRBJ2-2; no definite D call. The germline CDR1 and CDR2 sequences are GTSNPN and SVGIG (reference sequence). Trimming removed 3 bases from V and 5 bases from J, with 10 bases in between. The CDR3 has 13 residues. The CDR3 region has the DNA TGTGCCTGGAGAGGTACGGAGACCGGGGAGCTGTTTTTT. Its protein product is CAWRGTETGELFF.

The chain is built from TRBV15 and TRBJ2-7, with 13 bases fitting TRBD2. Per the germline V gene, CDR1 is LNHNV and CDR2 is YYDKDF (reference sequence). J was trimmed by 3 bases and V by 5 bases; bases with no gene match: 7. This CDR3 is 16 amino acids long. In nucleotides, the CDR3 is TGTGCCACCAGCTCTTGGACTAGCGGGAGAATCTACGAGCAGTACTTC. Its protein is CATSSWTSGRIYEQYF.